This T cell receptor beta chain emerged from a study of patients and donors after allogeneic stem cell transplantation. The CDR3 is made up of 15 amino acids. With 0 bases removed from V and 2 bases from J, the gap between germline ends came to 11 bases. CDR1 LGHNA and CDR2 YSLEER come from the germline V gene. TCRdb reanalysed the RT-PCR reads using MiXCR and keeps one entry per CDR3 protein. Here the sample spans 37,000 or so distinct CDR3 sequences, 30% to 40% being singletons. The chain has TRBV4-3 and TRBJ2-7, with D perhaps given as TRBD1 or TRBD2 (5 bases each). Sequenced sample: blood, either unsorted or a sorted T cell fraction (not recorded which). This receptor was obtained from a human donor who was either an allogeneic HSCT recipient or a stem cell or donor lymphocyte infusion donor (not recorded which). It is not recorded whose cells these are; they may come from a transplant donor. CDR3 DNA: TGCGCCAGCAGCCAAGATGAGGGGACCACCTACGAGCAGTACTTC. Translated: CASSQDEGTTYEQYF.